Shown below are 14 T cell receptor beta chains from a single sample sequenced in a study of T cell repertoires in cytomegalovirus infection. MiXCR, run by TCRdb on the reads, gives a single entry per CDR3 protein. The sample consists of around 350,000 distinct CDR3 sequences, 18% of them appearing once. Sequences were obtained from PBMCs. The receptor source for this set is a human donor in good health (CMV status not recorded). Some clones in this sample may be carry-over from other donors' samples.

This sequence joins TRBV4-1 and TRBJ2-3; a possible D gene is TRBD2 (6 bases). Trimming removed 1 base at V and 4 bases at J, with 15 bases between. The CDR3 loop spans 16 amino acids. Germline CDR1 reads MGHRA; CDR2 reads YSYEKL. This chain's CDR3 is CASSQVRLVLPDTQYF. The CDR3 region has the DNA TGCGCCAGCAGCCAAGTCCGACTAGTCTTGCCAGATACGCAGTATTTT.

At least ten counts were recorded for this clonotype. The J gene is TRBJ1-1, the V gene TRBV6-1; no clear D gene. V shed 6 bases and J shed 1 base, with 18 bases lying between them. This CDR3 spans 16 amino acids. The V gene's germline CDR1 is MNHNS and CDR2 SASEGT. CDR3 sequence: CASSLRHILPNTEAFF. As DNA, the CDR3 is TGTGCCAGCAGCCTTAGACACATCTTGCCGAACACTGAAGCTTTCTTT.

The chain carries TRBV10-3 and TRBJ1-2; weak D call: TRBD1 (5 bases). Between the trimmed V and J ends, which lost 4 bases and 4 bases, there was a span of 16 bases. The germline CDR1 and CDR2 sequences are ENHRY and SYGVKD. The CDR3 has 15 residues. The CDR3 protein is CAISGADGAGYGYTF. The DNA for the CDR3 is TGTGCCATCAGTGGGGCGGACGGGGCGGGCTATGGCTACACCTTC.

This clonotype was counted a few times. This sequence joins TRBV20-1 and TRBJ2-3; TRBD2 aligns across 7 bases. Trimming at V came to 8 bases and at J to 6 bases, leaving 14 bases not matched to a gene. The germline V gene has CDR1 DFQATT and CDR2 SNEGSKA (reference sequence). The CDR3 runs to 14 residues. CDR3 region: CSSLGTINTDTQYF. The CDR3 region has the DNA TGCAGTTCCCTGGGGACTATTAATACTGATACGCAGTATTTT.

The V gene is TRBV4-1, the J gene TRBJ1-1, with TRBD1 matching 10 bases. Germline V gene lookup returns CDR1 MGHRA and CDR2 YSYEKL. This CDR3 contains 17 residues. Trimming cost V 4 bases and J 0 bases; bases outside gene matches: 8. CDR3 sequence: CASSPGDRGFMNTEAFF. The CDR3 DNA sequence: TGCGCCAGCAGCCCAGGGGACAGGGGATTCATGAACACTGAAGCTTTCTTT.

This clonotype was observed many times. This rearrangement joins TRBV7-2 to TRBJ2-1; maybe TRBD1 (5 bases). Germline values: CDR1 SGHTA, CDR2 FQGNSA. Between the trimmed V and J ends, which lost 10 bases and 1 base, there was a span of 11 bases. This CDR3 has 13 residues. CDR3 nucleotide sequence: TGTGCCAACGGCAAGGGGTCCTACAATGAGCAGTTCTTC. Translation gives CANGKGSYNEQFF.

This clonotype was counted ten times or more. The chain couples TRBV7-2 to TRBJ1-2; 8 bases agree with TRBD1. The J segment lost 0 bases and the V segment lost 2 bases, leaving 14 bases of the junction unmatched. Germline CDR1 reads SGHTA; CDR2 reads FQGNSA. The CDR3 length is 19 residues. The CDR3 region is CASSLKPGTGPQANYGYTF. Here the CDR3 DNA reads TGTGCCAGCAGCTTAAAACCAGGGACAGGTCCACAAGCTAACTATGGCTACACCTTC.

The V gene is TRBV6-6, the J gene TRBJ2-3; perhaps D is TRBD1 or TRBD2 (5 bases each). Germline loops: CDR1 MNHNY, CDR2 SVGAGI (reference sequence). The V end lost 8 bases, the J end lost 4 bases, and 16 bases lay between the germline ends. The CDR3 has 14 residues. In DNA form, the CDR3 reads TGTGCCAGCGGGAAGGATTGGGGGTCAGATACGCAGTATTTT. This translates into CASGKDWGSDTQYF.

This clonotype came up many times. This rearrangement joins TRBV12-3 or TRBV12-4 to TRBJ1-1; D may be TRBD1 (5 bases). V lost 4 bases, J lost 5 bases, and 14 bases lay in between. This CDR3 is 14 amino acids long. The CDR3 DNA follows: TGTGCCAGCAGTTCCCTCCGGGGACGGACTGAAGCTTTCTTT. It specifies CASSSLRGRTEAFF.

This clonotype was seen ten or more times. The rearrangement links TRBV7-2 to TRBJ2-7; weak D call: TRBD2 (6 bases). This CDR3 region has 14 residues. V shed 3 bases and J shed 3 bases, with 12 bases lying between them. Germline V gene lookup returns CDR1 SGHTA and CDR2 FQGNSA. CDR3 DNA: TGTGCCAGCAGCTTTTTACTAGCAGGCTACGAGCAGTACTTC. Translated, it gives CASSFLLAGYEQYF.

This clonotype was counted many times. V and J are TRBV7-9 and TRBJ2-1; 10 bases are a match to TRBD1. The germline V gene has CDR1 SEHNR and CDR2 FQNEAQ (reference sequence). V trimming: 5 bases; J trimming: 5 bases; junction bases outside the gene matches: 9. The CDR3 is made up of 16 amino acids. The DNA for the CDR3 is TGTGCCAGCAGCAGAGACAGGGGGCGTTTTGACAATGAGCAGTTCTTC. Encoded protein: CASSRDRGRFDNEQFF.

This clonotype was observed a handful of times. V is TRBV27 and J is TRBJ2-1, with 7 bases that match TRBD2. In germline, CDR1 is MNHEY, CDR2 SMNVEV (reference sequence). The J segment lost 7 bases and the V segment lost 4 bases, leaving 16 bases of the junction unmatched. The CDR3 sequence is 17 residues long. The DNA for the CDR3 is TGTGCCAGCAGTTCTCCGCTAGCGGCCCCACGCCCAAATGAGCAGTTCTTC. Translating gives CASSSPLAAPRPNEQFF.

This clonotype was recorded a few times. The rearrangement links TRBV20-1 to TRBJ2-7; 8 bases map to TRBD2. J was trimmed by 9 bases and V by 4 bases; bases with no gene match: 11. This CDR3 has 13 amino acids. Germline CDR1 is DFQATT and CDR2 is SNEGSKA (reference sequence). The CDR3 loop is CSAKGLVLNRQYF. The CDR3 DNA sequence: TGCAGTGCTAAGGGACTAGTATTAAATAGGCAGTACTTC.

This clonotype was counted between two and nine times. The chain has TRBV28 and TRBJ2-7, with 7 bases fitting TRBD1. The germline gives CDR1 MDHEN, CDR2 SYDVKM. The CDR3 sequence is 17 residues long. Losses at the gene ends were 4 bases for V and 0 bases for J; bases not matched to a gene: 12. CDR3 in amino acids: CASSSGPRQGYSYEQYF. For the CDR3, the DNA is TGTGCCAGCAGTTCCGGACCACGACAGGGATACTCCTACGAGCAGTACTTC. Based on the CDR3 plus reference TRBV28 and TRBJ2-7, the full variable domain is DVKVTQSSRYLVKRTGEKVFLECVQDMDHENMFWYRQDPGLGLRLIYFSYDVKMKEKGDIPEGYSVSREKKERFSLILESASTNQTSMYLCASSSGPRQGYSYEQYFGPGTRLTVT.